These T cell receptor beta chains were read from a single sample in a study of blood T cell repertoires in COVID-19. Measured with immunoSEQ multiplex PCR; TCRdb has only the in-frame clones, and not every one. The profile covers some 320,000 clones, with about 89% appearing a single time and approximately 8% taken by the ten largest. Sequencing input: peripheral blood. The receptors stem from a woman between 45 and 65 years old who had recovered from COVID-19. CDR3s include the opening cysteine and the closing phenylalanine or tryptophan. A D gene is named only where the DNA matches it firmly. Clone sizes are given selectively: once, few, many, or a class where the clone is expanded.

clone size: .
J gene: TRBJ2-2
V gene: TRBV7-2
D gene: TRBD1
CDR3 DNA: TGTGCCAGCAGCTTATCGGGACAGACCTACACCGGGGAGCTGTTTTTT
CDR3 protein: CASSLSGQTYTGELFF

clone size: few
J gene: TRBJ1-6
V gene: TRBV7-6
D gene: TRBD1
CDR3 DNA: TGTGCCAGCAGCTCTACCCCCGGGACAGGGGGGAATTCACCCCTCCACTTT
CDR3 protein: CASSSTPGTGGNSPLHF

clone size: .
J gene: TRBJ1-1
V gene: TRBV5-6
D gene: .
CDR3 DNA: TGTGCCAGCTACGCCGATGGGGGCTTGAACACTGAAGCTTTCTTT
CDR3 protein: CASYADGGLNTEAFF

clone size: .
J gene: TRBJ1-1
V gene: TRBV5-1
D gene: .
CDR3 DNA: TGCGCCAGCAGCTTGTCTAGGGGCGCTATAGCTTTCTTT
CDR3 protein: CASSLSRGAIAFF

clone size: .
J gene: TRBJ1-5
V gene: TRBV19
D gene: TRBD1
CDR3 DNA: TGTGCCAGTAACGTGGGGACAGGAACTAGCAATCAGCCCCAGCATTTT
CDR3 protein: CASNVGTGTSNQPQHF

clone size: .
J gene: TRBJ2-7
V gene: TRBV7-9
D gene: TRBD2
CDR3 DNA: TGTGCCAGCAGCTCAACTGTTAGCGGGGGGGCGTGGGAGCAGTACTTC
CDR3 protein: CASSSTVSGGAWEQYF

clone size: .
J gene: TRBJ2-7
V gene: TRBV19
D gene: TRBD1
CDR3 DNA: TGTGCCAGTAGTCCCCCCGGGACAGGTAAAACCTACGAGCAGTACTTC
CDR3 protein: CASSPPGTGKTYEQYF

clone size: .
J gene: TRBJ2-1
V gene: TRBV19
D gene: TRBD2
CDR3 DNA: TGTGCCAGTAGTATCCCTCAGCGGGGCCCCTACAATGAGCAGTTCTTC
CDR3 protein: CASSIPQRGPYNEQFF

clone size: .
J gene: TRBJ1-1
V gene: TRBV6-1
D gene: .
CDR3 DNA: TGTGCCAGCAGTGAATCCGTAGGGAGGGGTCGGGGTTACACTGAAGCTTTCTTT
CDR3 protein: CASSESVGRGRGYTEAFF

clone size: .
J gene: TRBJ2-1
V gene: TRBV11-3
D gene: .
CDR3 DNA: TGTGCCAGCAGCCTCTACAGGGCCGGGGAGCAGTTCTTC
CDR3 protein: CASSLYRAGEQFF